The 19 T cell receptor beta chains below all came from one sample that was sequenced in a study of T cell changes during pregnancy in multiple sclerosis. The data were produced by immunoSEQ multiplex PCR, yet TCRdb's version contains in-frame clones alone and is incomplete. The sample lists roughly 57,000 clones; roughly 87% were seen once. Sequenced material: peripheral blood, taken in the first trimester of pregnancy. Receptor source: a female donor with multiple sclerosis, enrolled in a pregnancy study.

The J gene is TRBJ1-3, the V gene TRBV5-1, with TRBD1 identical over 8 bases. V gave up 3 bases and J gave up 4 bases; unmatched junction bases: 3. The CDR3 has 14 residues. Germline V lookup: CDR1 SGHRS, CDR2 YFSETQ. Here the CDR3 reads CASSSTGVGNTIYF. The CDR3 DNA reads as TGCGCCAGCAGCTCGACAGGGGTCGGAAACACCATATATTTT.

Points on this clone: Other DNA sequences in the same sample also yield this CDR3. The V and J genes are TRBV30 and TRBJ2-7; 13 positions match TRBD2. CDR1 and CDR2 from the germline V gene are GTSNPN and SVGIG (reference sequence). The CDR3 extends over 17 amino acids. The V segment lost 0 bases and the J segment 6 bases; nucleotides outside the gene matches: 11. The CDR3 DNA reads TGTGCCTGGAGTGTTCAAAGGACTAGCGGGAGTGGCCCCGAGCAGTACTTC. Translated, it gives CAWSVQRTSGSGPEQYF. Complete variable domain (other parts from reference TRBV30 and TRBJ2-7): SQTIHQWPATLVQPVGSPLSLECTVEGTSNPNLYWYRQAAGRGLQLLFYSVGIGQISSEVPQNLSASRPQDRQFILSSKKLLLSDSGFYLCAWSVQRTSGSGPEQYFGPGTRLTVT.

This chain joins TRBV5-4 and TRBJ1-1; D gene uncertain. Germline values: CDR1 SGHNT, CDR2 YYREEE (reference sequence). The V end lost 1 base, the J end lost 11 bases, and 9 bases lay between the germline ends. CDR3 length: 11 amino acids. The CDR3 region is CASSLSGVAFF. The CDR3 nucleotides read TGTGCCAGCAGCTTGTCCGGGGTCGCTTTCTTT.

The chain employs TRBV11-3 and TRBJ1-1; D call uncertain. Germline-derived CDR1 and CDR2 are SGHNT and YENEEA. The V gene lost 5 bases and the J gene lost 7 bases, with 11 bases spanning the gap. The CDR3 spans 12 residues. CDR3 loop: CASSPSAGEAFF. The CDR3 nucleotides read TGTGCCAGCAGCCCCTCGGCAGGTGAAGCTTTCTTT.

The CDR3 region is CASRGTVPNEKLFF. The CDR3 nucleotides read TGTGCCAGCAGGGGGACAGTCCCTAATGAAAAACTGTTTTTT. V and J are TRBV6-5 and TRBJ1-4; 7 nucleotides match TRBD1. The junction had 4 bases not matched to a gene; V was cut back by 6 bases and J by 3 bases. CDR3 length equals 14 residues. CDR1 and CDR2 from the germline V gene are MNHEY and SVGAGI.

V is TRBV11-2 and J is TRBJ2-7, with 7 bases lining up with TRBD1. This CDR3 is built from 16 residues. V lost 4 bases and J lost 3; bases outside the gene matches: 12. CDR1 is SGHAT and CDR2 is FQNNGV in the germline V gene. For the CDR3, the DNA is TGTGCCAGCAGCTCCCGTAGGACAGGACCATACTACGAGCAGTACTTC. This translates into CASSSRRTGPYYEQYF.

The chain has TRBV27 and TRBJ2-1; 12 bases line up with TRBD2. The V gene end was trimmed by 2 bases and the J gene end by 4 bases; junction bases not matched to a gene: 3. The CDR3 covers 16 residues. Germline loops: CDR1 MNHEY, CDR2 SMNVEV (reference sequence). As DNA, the CDR3 is TGTGCCAGCAGTTTACCCGGACTAGCGGGGTACAATGAGCAGTTCTTC. It is translated as CASSLPGLAGYNEQFF.

The chain links TRBV19 to TRBJ1-2, with 9 bases identical to TRBD1. Germline CDR1 LNHDA, CDR2 SQIVND (reference sequence). The trim removed 8 bases at V and 3 bases at J, leaving 7 bases unmatched. CDR3 length equals 14 residues. The CDR3 DNA reads as TGTGCCAGTCGAGGACAGGGGAAAGACTATGGCTACACCTTC. Its translation: CASRGQGKDYGYTF.

The chain couples TRBV6-1 to TRBJ1-4, with 9 bases identical to TRBD1. The CDR3 length is 15 residues. V lost 2 bases and J lost 8; bases outside the gene matches: 6. In germline, CDR1 is MNHNS, CDR2 SASEGT. The CDR3 is CASSEWGDRVEKLFF. For the CDR3, the DNA is TGTGCCAGCAGTGAATGGGGGGACAGGGTCGAAAAACTGTTTTTT.

The chain is built from TRBV29-1 and TRBJ2-7; D uncertain. The CDR3 is 14 residues long. Germline values: CDR1 SQVTM, CDR2 ANQGSEA. Deletions cut 7 bases from V and 3 bases from J, with 19 bases between. CDR3 region: CSASPAGPNYEQYF. In DNA form, the CDR3 reads TGCAGCGCCTCACCAGCAGGTCCAAACTACGAGCAGTACTTC.

This chain joins TRBV7-3 and TRBJ2-1; a possible D gene is TRBD2 (6 bases). The CDR3 is 13 residues long. Trimming took off 3 bases at V and 4 bases at J, with 7 bases between the two ends. Per germline, CDR1 SGHTA and CDR2 FQGTGA. The CDR3 protein is CASSFGGYNEQFF. The CDR3, as DNA: TGTGCCAGCAGCTTTGGGGGGTACAATGAGCAGTTCTTC.

The genes are TRBV18 and TRBJ2-3; perhaps TRBD2 as D (6 bases). V lost 4 bases to trimming and J lost 7 bases, with 9 bases between them. Germline lookup yields CDR1 KGHSH and CDR2 LQKENI. The CDR3 runs 12 residues. For the CDR3, the DNA is TGTGCCAGCTCACTTAGCGGAAATACGCAGTATTTT. This sequence encodes CASSLSGNTQYF.

This chain uses TRBV6-6 with TRBJ2-7; TRBD1 agrees at 7 bases. With V trimmed by 6 bases and J by 6 bases, 11 bases remained unmatched. Germline assignment: CDR1 MNHNY and CDR2 SVGAGI (reference sequence). This CDR3 region has 14 residues. The CDR3 region is CASSFDRVYFEQYF. The CDR3 DNA is TGTGCCAGCAGCTTTGACAGGGTCTACTTCGAGCAGTACTTC.

The rearrangement links TRBV10-2 to TRBJ1-2; D may be TRBD1 (5 bases). CDR3 size: 12 residues. Trimming shortened V by 3 bases and J by 4 bases, and 6 bases separated the two germline ends. In germline, CDR1 is WSHSY, CDR2 SAAADI. The CDR3 loop reads CASSERGYGYTF. DNA of the CDR3: TGCGCCAGCAGTGAAAGGGGCTATGGCTACACCTTC.

The V and J genes are TRBV4-2 and TRBJ2-1, with 11 bases matching TRBD2. Trimming cost V 0 bases and J 4 bases; bases outside gene matches: 5. This CDR3 comprises 17 residues. CDR1 is LGHNA and CDR2 is YNFKEQ in the germline V gene. Here the CDR3 reads CASSQDGSSGGYNEQFF. The CDR3 bases are TGTGCCAGCAGCCAAGATGGCTCTAGCGGGGGGTACAATGAGCAGTTCTTC.

V gene TRBV7-3 combines with J gene TRBJ1-1; possible D gene TRBD1, 6 bases. The V gene's germline CDR1 is SGHTA and CDR2 FQGTGA. The CDR3 consists of 13 residues. V lost 3 bases and J 3 bases, leaving 8 bases between the germline ends. DNA of the CDR3: TGTGCCAGCAGCTTTTCAGGGGACACTGAAGCTTTCTTT. Amino acid sequence: CASSFSGDTEAFF.

The chain carries TRBV5-4 and TRBJ2-7; 8 bases agree with TRBD1. J was trimmed by 4 bases and V by 3 bases; bases with no gene match: 3. The CDR3 is 13 residues long. Germline CDR1 is SGHNT and CDR2 is YYREEE (reference sequence). This CDR3 is CASSYDRGYEQYF. The CDR3 DNA reads as TGTGCCAGCAGCTATGACAGGGGTTACGAGCAGTACTTC.

This clone was picked up one time. V and J are TRBV30 and TRBJ2-7; 8 nucleotides align to TRBD2. Trimming took 1 base from V and 5 from J; bases not matched to a gene: 7. The length of the CDR3 is 14 residues. Germline V gene sequence: CDR1 GTSNPN, CDR2 SVGIG (reference sequence). CDR3 nucleotides: TGTGCCTGGAGTGCCGGGGGGGCGACGGACGAGCAGTACTTC. Protein product: CAWSAGGATDEQYF.

The chain is built from TRBV5-6 and TRBJ1-6, with D possibly matching TRBD1 (6 bases). From germline, CDR1 is SGHDT and CDR2 YYEEEE. Trimming took 3 bases from V and 10 from J, leaving 17 bases between them. CDR3 length equals 15 residues. This CDR3 reads CASSSRGGGRSPLHF. The CDR3 region has the DNA TGTGCCAGCAGCTCGAGGGGGGGCGGGAGGTCACCCCTCCACTTT. Full variable domain (remainder filled in from reference TRBV5-6 and TRBJ1-6): DAGVTQSPTHLIKTRGQQVTLRCSPKSGHDTVSWYQQALGQGPQFIFQYYEEEERQRGNFPDRFSGHQFPNYSSELNVNALLLGDSALYLCASSSRGGGRSPLHFGNGTRLTVT.